The 12 T cell receptor beta chains listed next were all sequenced from one sample in a study of blood T cell repertoires in COVID-19. TCRdb keeps only in-frame clones here, not all; method: immunoSEQ multiplex PCR. The repertoire holds about 270,000 clones, with 86% as singletons. The sequenced sample was peripheral blood. The receptors were gathered from a woman aged 60-75 years who had recovered from COVID-19.

The chain uses TRBV28 and TRBJ2-7; weak D call: TRBD1 (5 bases). Germline values: CDR1 MDHEN, CDR2 SYDVKM. The CDR3 extends over 15 amino acids. V lost 2 bases, J lost 5 bases, and 16 bases lay in between. CDR3 DNA: TGTGCCAGCAGTTTACGGGCAGGGAATTTAAACGAGCAGTACTTC. The encoded protein is CASSLRAGNLNEQYF. The full variable domain, with the rest looked up from reference TRBV28 and TRBJ2-7, is DVKVTQSSRYLVKRTGEKVFLECVQDMDHENMFWYRQDPGLGLRLIYFSYDVKMKEKGDIPEGYSVSREKKERFSLILESASTNQTSMYLCASSLRAGNLNEQYFGPGTRLTVT.

V and J are TRBV15 and TRBJ2-1; D possibly corresponds to TRBD2 (5 bases). V lost 1 base, J lost 1 base, and 8 bases lay in between. CDR3 length: 15 amino acids. Germline CDR1 reads LNHNV; CDR2 reads YYDKDF (reference sequence). The CDR3 reads CATSRGWESYNEQFF. The CDR3 region has the DNA TGTGCCACCAGCAGAGGGTGGGAGTCCTACAATGAGCAGTTCTTC.

The chain recombines TRBV5-1 with TRBJ2-5, with 10 bases fitting TRBD1. Germline V gene data show CDR1 as SGHRS and CDR2 as YFSETQ. This CDR3 is 15 amino acids long. Germline trimming cut 4 bases from V and 5 bases from J; bases unmatched to any gene: 8. The CDR3 nucleotides are TGCGCCAGCAGCGCTGGACAGGGGGTGAGGGAGACCCAGTACTTC. It translates to CASSAGQGVRETQYF.

This chain joins TRBV7-2 and TRBJ1-6; a weak D match, TRBD1 (6 bases). In germline, CDR1 is SGHTA, CDR2 FQGNSA. Trimming took 4 bases from V and 0 from J, leaving 13 bases between them. There are 17 residues in the CDR3. CDR3 in amino acids: CASSSSRDTSYNSPLHF. In DNA form, the CDR3 reads TGTGCCAGCAGCTCCTCTCGGGACACCTCCTATAATTCACCCCTCCACTTT.

This clone was recorded only once. This chain connects TRBV9 to TRBJ2-2; D not resolved. CDR1 is SGDLS, CDR2 YYNGEE, per germline. The V end lost 7 bases, the J end lost 2 bases, and 12 bases lay between the germline ends. CDR3 length: 14 amino acids. The CDR3, as DNA: TGTGCCAGCTACGACCTAGTCAACACCGGGGAGCTGTTTTTT. Protein: CASYDLVNTGELFF.

A note on this clone: Other DNA sequences in this specimen translate into the identical CDR3. CDR3 residues: CASSSPTGQYF. As DNA, the CDR3 is TGTGCCAGCAGTAGCCCTACGGGGCAGTACTTC. The rearrangement links TRBV28 to TRBJ2-7; D is ambiguous. The V end lost 5 bases, the J end lost 9 bases, and 11 bases lay between the germline ends. In germline, CDR1 is MDHEN, CDR2 SYDVKM. CDR3 size: 11 residues. Drawing the rest from reference TRBV28 and TRBJ2-7, the complete variable domain is DVKVTQSSRYLVKRTGEKVFLECVQDMDHENMFWYRQDPGLGLRLIYFSYDVKMKEKGDIPEGYSVSREKKERFSLILESASTNQTSMYLCASSSPTGQYFGPGTRLTVT.

The chain carries TRBV10-3 and TRBJ1-3; D not resolved. Looked up from germline, CDR1 is ENHRY and CDR2 is SYGVKD. Trimming took off 0 bases at V and 2 bases at J, with 8 bases between the two ends. The CDR3 is made up of 15 amino acids. The CDR3, as DNA: TGTGCCATCAGTGAGTCGAGAGGGACTGGAAACACCATATATTTT. It is translated as CAISESRGTGNTIYF.

The J gene is TRBJ1-5, the V gene TRBV2; D might be TRBD1 (5 bases). The V and J ends lost 7 bases and 1 base respectively, with 14 bases between them. Germline-derived CDR1 and CDR2 are SNHLY and FYNNEI. The CDR3 has 15 amino acids. The CDR3 sequence: CASTLPGGSNQPQHF. In nucleotides, the CDR3 is TGTGCCAGCACCCTACCCGGGGGGAGCAATCAGCCCCAGCATTTT.

The J gene is TRBJ2-3, the V gene TRBV7-2; 8 nucleotides line up with TRBD2. Per the germline V gene, CDR1 is SGHTA and CDR2 is FQGNSA. V lost 4 bases and J lost 8; bases outside the gene matches: 5. The length of the CDR3 is 13 residues. The CDR3 loop reads CASSSDRGGTQYF. The CDR3 coding sequence is TGTGCCAGCAGCTCGGACCGGGGGGGTACGCAGTATTTT.

Comment on this clone: The sample contains more than one DNA sequence encoding this CDR3. V usage is TRBV7-3 and J usage is TRBJ2-1; D remains ambiguous. V lost 1 base and J 2 bases, leaving 6 bases between the germline ends. Germline loops: CDR1 SGHTA, CDR2 FQGTGA. The length of the CDR3 is 14 residues. Written as DNA, the CDR3 is TGTGCCAGCAGCTTAAGCGGAGCCTACAATGAGCAGTTCTTC. Protein product: CASSLSGAYNEQFF.

The J gene is TRBJ1-6, the V gene TRBV3-1 (or the pseudogene TRBV3-2); 7 nucleotides agree with TRBD1. CDR1 is LGHDT, CDR2 YNNKEL, per germline (reference sequence). The CDR3 sequence is 14 residues long. The ends lost 4 bases at V and 4 bases at J; junction bases unmatched: 1. CDR3: CASSLQGYNSPLHF. CDR3 sequence (DNA): TGTGCCAGCAGCCTACAGGGGTATAATTCACCCCTCCACTTT.

This chain joins TRBV9 and TRBJ2-7, with 10 bases lining up with TRBD1. The trim removed 3 bases at V and 1 base at J, leaving 4 bases unmatched. Germline CDR1 is SGDLS and CDR2 is YYNGEE. The CDR3 has 15 amino acids. CDR3 coding DNA: TGTGCCAGCAGCGCTCGACAGGGGGCTTCCTACGAGCAGTACTTC. Encoded protein: CASSARQGASYEQYF.